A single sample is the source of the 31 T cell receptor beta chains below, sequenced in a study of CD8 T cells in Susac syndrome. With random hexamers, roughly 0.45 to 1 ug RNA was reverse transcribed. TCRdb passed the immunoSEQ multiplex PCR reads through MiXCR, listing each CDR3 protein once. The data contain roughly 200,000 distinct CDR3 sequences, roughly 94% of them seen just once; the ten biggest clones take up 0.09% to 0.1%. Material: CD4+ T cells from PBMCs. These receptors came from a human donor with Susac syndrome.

The DNA for the CDR3 is TGTGCCTGGAGTCCGGGCCTCCTGACAGAGACCCAGTACTTC. This encodes CAWSPGLLTETQYF. The chain is built from TRBV30 and TRBJ2-5; no definite D call. This CDR3 has 14 amino acids. CDR1 is GTSNPN, CDR2 SVGIG, per germline (reference sequence). Trimming removed 2 bases from V and 4 bases from J, with 14 bases in between.

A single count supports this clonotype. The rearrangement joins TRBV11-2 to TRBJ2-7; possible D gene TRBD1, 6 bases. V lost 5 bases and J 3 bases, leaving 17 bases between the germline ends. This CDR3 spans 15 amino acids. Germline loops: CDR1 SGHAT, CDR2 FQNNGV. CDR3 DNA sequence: TGTGCCAGCAGCCCCGACAGGTCCCGCGTCTACGAGCAGTACTTC. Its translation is CASSPDRSRVYEQYF.

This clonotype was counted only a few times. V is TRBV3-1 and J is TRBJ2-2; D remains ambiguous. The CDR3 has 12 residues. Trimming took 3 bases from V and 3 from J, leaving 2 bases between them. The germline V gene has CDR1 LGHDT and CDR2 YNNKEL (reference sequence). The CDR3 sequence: CASSQDTGELFF. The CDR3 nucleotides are TGTGCCAGCAGCCAGGACACCGGGGAGCTGTTTTTT.

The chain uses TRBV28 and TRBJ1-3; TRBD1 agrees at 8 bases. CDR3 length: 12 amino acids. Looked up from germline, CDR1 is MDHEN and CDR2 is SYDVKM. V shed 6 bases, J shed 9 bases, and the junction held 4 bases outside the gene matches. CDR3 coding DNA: TGTGCCAGCAGCCCAGGGGGCCGCACCATATATTTT. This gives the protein CASSPGGRTIYF.

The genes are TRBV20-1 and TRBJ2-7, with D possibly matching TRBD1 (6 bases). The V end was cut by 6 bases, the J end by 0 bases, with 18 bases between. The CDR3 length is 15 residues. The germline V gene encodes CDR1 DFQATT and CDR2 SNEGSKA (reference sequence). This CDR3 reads CSAHGAQGSSYEQYF. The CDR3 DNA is TGCAGTGCCCATGGGGCGCAGGGGAGCTCCTACGAGCAGTACTTC.

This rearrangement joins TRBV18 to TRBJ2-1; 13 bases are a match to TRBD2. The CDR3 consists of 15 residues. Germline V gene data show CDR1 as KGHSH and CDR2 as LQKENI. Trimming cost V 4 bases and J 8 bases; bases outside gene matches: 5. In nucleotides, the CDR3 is TGTGCCAGCTCACAACTAGCGGGAGGGCTAGATGAGCAGTTCTTC. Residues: CASSQLAGGLDEQFF.

The CDR3 loop reads CASSYSTGATGELFF. The CDR3 bases are TGTGCCAGCAGTTACTCCACAGGGGCCACCGGGGAGCTGTTTTTT. The chain joins TRBV6-2 or TRBV6-3 to TRBJ2-2; 7 bases line up with TRBD1. Germline V gene lookup returns CDR1 MNHEY and CDR2 SVGEGT. V gave up 0 bases and J gave up 4 bases; unmatched junction bases: 2. The CDR3 has 15 amino acids.

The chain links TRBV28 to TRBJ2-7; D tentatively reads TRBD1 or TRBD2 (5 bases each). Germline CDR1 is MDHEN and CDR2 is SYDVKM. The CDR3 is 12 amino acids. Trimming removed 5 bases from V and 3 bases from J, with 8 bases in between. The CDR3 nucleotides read TGTGCCAGCAGTCGGGACGGCTACGAGCAGTACTTC. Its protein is CASSRDGYEQYF.

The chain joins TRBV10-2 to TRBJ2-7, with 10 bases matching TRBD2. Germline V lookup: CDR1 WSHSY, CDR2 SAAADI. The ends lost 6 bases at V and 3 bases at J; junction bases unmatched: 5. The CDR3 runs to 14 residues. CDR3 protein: CASRIAGGIYEQYF. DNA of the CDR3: TGCGCCAGCAGAATAGCGGGAGGTATCTACGAGCAGTACTTC.

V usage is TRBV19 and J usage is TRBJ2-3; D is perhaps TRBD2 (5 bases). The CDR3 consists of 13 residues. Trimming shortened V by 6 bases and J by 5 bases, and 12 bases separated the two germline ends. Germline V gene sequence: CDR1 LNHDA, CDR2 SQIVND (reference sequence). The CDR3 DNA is TGTGCCAGTAGGAGCGGCGCGGGAGATACGCAGTATTTT. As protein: CASRSGAGDTQYF. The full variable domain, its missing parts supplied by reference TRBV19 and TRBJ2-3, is DGGITQSPKYLFRKEGQNVTLSCEQNLNHDAMYWYRQDPGQGLRLIYYSQIVNDFQKGDIAEGYSVSREKKESFPLTVTSAQKNPTAFYLCASRSGAGDTQYFGPGTRLTVL.

CDR3 protein: CSVGDNYGYTF. CDR3 sequence (DNA): TGCAGCGTTGGGGATAACTATGGCTACACCTTC. This chain connects TRBV29-1 to TRBJ1-2; no clear D gene. The length of the CDR3 is 11 residues. V was trimmed by 4 bases and J by 1 base, leaving 4 bases between them. The germline V gene encodes CDR1 SQVTM and CDR2 ANQGSEA.

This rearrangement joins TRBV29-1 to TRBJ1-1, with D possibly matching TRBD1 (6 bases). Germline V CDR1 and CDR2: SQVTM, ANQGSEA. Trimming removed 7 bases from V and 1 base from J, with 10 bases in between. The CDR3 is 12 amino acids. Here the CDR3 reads CSAVGQNTEAFF. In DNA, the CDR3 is TGCAGCGCCGTGGGACAGAACACTGAAGCTTTCTTT.

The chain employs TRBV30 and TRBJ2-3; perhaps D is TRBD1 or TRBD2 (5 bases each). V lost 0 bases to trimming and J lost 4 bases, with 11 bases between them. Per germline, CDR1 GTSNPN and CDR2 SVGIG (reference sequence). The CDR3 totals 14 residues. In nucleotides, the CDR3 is TGTGCCTGGAGTGTCGACAGAGGGGCAGATACGCAGTATTTT. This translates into CAWSVDRGADTQYF.

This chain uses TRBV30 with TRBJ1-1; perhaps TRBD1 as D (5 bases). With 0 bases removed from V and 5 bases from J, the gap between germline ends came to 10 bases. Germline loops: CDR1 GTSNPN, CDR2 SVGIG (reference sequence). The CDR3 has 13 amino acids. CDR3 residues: CAWSVKGRTEAFF. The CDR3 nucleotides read TGTGCCTGGAGTGTTAAGGGGAGGACTGAAGCTTTCTTT.

The CDR3 loop is CAWSLGSNTEAFF. The CDR3 DNA sequence: TGTGCCTGGAGTCTGGGTTCTAACACTGAAGCTTTCTTT. The J gene is TRBJ1-1, the V gene TRBV30; no firm D call. The germline V gene has CDR1 GTSNPN and CDR2 SVGIG (reference sequence). This CDR3 comprises 13 residues. The V end was cut by 2 bases, the J end by 2 bases, with 9 bases between.

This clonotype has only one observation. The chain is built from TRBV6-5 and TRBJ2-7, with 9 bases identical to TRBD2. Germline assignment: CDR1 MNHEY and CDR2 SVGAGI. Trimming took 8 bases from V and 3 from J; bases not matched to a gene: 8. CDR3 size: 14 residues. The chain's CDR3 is CASRLTSGFYEQYF. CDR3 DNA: TGTGCCAGCCGCCTGACTAGCGGCTTCTACGAGCAGTACTTC.

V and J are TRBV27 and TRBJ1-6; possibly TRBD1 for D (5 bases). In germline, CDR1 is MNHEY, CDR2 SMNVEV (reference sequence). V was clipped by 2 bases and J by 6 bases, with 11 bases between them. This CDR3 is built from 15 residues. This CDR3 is CASSLGQGRNSPLHF. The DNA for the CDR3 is TGTGCCAGCAGTTTAGGGCAGGGACGTAATTCACCCCTCCACTTT.

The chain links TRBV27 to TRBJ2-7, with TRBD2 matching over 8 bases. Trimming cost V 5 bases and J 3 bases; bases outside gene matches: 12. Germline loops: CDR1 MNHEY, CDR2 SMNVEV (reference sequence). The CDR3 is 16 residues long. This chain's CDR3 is CASSPIGLAGFYEQYF. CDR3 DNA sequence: TGTGCCAGCAGTCCAATCGGACTAGCTGGTTTCTACGAGCAGTACTTC.

This CDR3 is CASSLNSEKLFF. CDR3 nucleotide sequence: TGTGCCAGCAGCTTGAACAGCGAAAAACTGTTTTTT. This chain uses TRBV5-4 with TRBJ1-4; no clear D gene. Germline-derived CDR1 and CDR2 are SGHNT and YYREEE (reference sequence). With 1 base removed from V and 8 bases from J, the gap between germline ends came to 6 bases. The length of the CDR3 is 12 residues.

This CDR3 is CASSSSSGANVLTF. The CDR3 DNA reads as TGTGCCAGTAGTAGCAGCTCTGGGGCCAACGTCCTGACTTTC. The chain couples TRBV19 to TRBJ2-6; D not certain. CDR1 and CDR2 from the germline V gene are LNHDA and SQIVND (reference sequence). The CDR3 length is 14 residues. The ends were cut back, 4 bases at V and 0 bases at J, with 4 bases in the middle.

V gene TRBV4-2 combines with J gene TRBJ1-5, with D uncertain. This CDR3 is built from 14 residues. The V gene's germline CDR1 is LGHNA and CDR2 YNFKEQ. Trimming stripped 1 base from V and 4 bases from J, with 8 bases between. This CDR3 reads CASSQGLVNQPQHF. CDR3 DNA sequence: TGTGCCAGCAGCCAAGGTTTAGTTAATCAGCCCCAGCATTTT.

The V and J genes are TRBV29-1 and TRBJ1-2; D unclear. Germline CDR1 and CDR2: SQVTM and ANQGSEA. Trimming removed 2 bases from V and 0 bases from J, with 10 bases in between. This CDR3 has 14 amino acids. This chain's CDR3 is CSVELGTSNYGYTF. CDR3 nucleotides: TGCAGCGTTGAATTGGGAACCTCTAACTATGGCTACACCTTC.

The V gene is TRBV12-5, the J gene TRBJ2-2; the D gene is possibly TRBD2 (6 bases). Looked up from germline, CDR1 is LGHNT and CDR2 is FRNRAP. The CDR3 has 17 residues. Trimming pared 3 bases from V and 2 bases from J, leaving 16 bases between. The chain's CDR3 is CASGFFWPGTNTGELFF. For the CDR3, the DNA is TGTGCTAGTGGTTTCTTCTGGCCAGGGACTAACACCGGGGAGCTGTTTTTT.

In nucleotides, the CDR3 is TGTGCCAGCAAGGGACAGGGGGCAACTAATGAAAAACTGTTTTTT. Residues: CASKGQGATNEKLFF. The rearrangement uses TRBV6-5 and TRBJ1-4; 11 bases agree with TRBD1. Germline V gene data show CDR1 as MNHEY and CDR2 as SVGAGI. This CDR3 spans 15 amino acids. V shed 7 bases, J shed 0 bases, and the junction held 1 base outside the gene matches.

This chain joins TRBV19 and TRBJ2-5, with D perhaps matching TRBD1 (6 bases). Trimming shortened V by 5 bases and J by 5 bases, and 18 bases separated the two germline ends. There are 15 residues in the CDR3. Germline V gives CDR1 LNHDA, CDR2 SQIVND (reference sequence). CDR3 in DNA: TGTGCCAGTAGTTCACAGGGAGACGGCGGCGAGACCCAGTACTTC. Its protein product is CASSSQGDGGETQYF.

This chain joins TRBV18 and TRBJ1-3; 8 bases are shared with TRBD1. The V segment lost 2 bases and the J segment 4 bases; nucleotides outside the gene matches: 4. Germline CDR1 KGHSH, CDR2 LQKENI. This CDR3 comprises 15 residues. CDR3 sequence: CASSPWGQDGNTIYF. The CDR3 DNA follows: TGTGCCAGCTCACCATGGGGACAGGACGGAAACACCATATATTTT.

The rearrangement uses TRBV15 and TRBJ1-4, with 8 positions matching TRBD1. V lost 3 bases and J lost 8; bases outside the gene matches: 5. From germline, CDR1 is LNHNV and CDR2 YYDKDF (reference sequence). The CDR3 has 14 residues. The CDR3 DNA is TGTGCCACCAGCAGGGACAGGGTGAACGAAAAACTGTTTTTT. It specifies CATSRDRVNEKLFF. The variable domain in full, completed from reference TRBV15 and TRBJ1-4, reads DAMVIQNPRYQVTQFGKPVTLSCSQTLNHNVMYWYQQKSSQAPKLLFHYYDKDFNNEADTPDNFQSRRPNTSFCFLDIRSPGLGDTAMYLCATSRDRVNEKLFFGSGTQLSVL.

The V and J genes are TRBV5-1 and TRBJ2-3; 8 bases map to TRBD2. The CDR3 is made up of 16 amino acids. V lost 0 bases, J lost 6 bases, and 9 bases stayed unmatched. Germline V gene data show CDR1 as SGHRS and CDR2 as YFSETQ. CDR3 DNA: TGCGCCAGCAGCTTGGCCCGGGGGGGAAATTTTGATACGCAGTATTTT. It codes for CASSLARGGNFDTQYF.

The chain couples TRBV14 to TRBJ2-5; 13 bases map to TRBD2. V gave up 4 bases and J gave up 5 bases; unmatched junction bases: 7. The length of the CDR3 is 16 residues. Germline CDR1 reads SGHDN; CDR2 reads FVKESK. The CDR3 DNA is TGTGCCAGCAGCCCCAGTCGGACTAGCGGGAGTGAGACCCAGTACTTC. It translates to CASSPSRTSGSETQYF.

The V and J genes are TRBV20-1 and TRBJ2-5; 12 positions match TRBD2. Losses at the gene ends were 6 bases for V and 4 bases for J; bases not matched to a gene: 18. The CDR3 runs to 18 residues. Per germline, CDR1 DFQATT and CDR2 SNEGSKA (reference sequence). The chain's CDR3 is CSAQRTSGEGTTGETQYF. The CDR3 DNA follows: TGCAGTGCCCAGAGGACTAGCGGGGAGGGGACAACAGGAGAGACCCAGTACTTC.

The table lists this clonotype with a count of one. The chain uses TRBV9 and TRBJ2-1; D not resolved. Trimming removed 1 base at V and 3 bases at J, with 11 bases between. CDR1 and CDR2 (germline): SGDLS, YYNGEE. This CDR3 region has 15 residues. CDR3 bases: TGTGCCAGCAGCGTAACGTCCGACGTCTACAATGAGCAGTTCTTC. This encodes CASSVTSDVYNEQFF.